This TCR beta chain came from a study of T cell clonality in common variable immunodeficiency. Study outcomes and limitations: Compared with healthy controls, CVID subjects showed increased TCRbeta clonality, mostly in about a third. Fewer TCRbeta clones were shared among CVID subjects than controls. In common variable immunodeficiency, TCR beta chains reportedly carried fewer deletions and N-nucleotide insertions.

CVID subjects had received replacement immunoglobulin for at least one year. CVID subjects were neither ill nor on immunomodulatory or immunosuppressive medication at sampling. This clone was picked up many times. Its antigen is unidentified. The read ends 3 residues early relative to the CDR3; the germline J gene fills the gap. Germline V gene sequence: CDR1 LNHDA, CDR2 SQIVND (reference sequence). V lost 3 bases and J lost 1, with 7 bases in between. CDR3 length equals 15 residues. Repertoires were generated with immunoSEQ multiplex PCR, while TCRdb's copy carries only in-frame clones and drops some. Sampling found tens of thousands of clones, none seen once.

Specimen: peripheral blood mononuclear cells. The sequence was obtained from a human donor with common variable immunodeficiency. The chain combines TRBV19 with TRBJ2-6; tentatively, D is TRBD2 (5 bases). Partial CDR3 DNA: TGTGCCAGTAGTATCGGGGAGTCTGGGGCCAACGTC. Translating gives CASSIGESGANV. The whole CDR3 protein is CASSIGESGANVLTF.